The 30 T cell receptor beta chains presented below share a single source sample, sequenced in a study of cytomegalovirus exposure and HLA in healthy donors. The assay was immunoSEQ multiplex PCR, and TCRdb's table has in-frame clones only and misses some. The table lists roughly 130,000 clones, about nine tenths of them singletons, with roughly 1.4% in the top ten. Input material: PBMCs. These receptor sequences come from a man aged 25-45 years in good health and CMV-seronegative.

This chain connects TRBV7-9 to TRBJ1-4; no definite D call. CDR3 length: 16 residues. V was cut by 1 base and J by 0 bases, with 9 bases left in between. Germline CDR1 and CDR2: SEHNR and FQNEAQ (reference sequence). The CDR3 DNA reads TGTGCCAGCAGCTTAGTCGAGCGGACAACTAATGAAAAACTGTTTTTT. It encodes CASSLVERTTNEKLFF. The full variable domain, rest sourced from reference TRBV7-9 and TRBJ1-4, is DTGVSQNPRHKITKRGQNVTFRCDPISEHNRLYWYRQTLGQGPEFLTYFQNEAQLEKSRLLSDRFSAERPKGSFSTLEIQRTEQGDSAMYLCASSLVERTTNEKLFFGSGTQLSVL.

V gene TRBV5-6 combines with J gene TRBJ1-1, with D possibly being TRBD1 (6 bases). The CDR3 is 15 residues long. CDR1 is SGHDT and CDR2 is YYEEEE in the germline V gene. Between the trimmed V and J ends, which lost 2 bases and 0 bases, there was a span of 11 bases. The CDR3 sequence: CASSFRGRLNTEAFF. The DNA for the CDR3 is TGTGCCAGCAGCTTCAGGGGAAGATTGAACACTGAAGCTTTCTTT.

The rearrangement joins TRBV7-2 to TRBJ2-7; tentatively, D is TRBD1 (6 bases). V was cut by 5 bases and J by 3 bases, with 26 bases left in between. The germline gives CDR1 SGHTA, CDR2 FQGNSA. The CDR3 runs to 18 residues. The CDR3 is CASSRQERNLVSHYEQYF. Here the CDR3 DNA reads TGTGCCAGCAGCCGACAGGAGCGCAACTTAGTCTCCCACTACGAGCAGTACTTC.

The CDR3 loop reads CASGEVGAFF. The CDR3 nucleotides read TGTGCTAGTGGTGAGGTGGGAGCTTTCTTT. This chain connects TRBV12-5 to TRBJ1-1; D is ambiguous. V was shortened by 5 bases and J by 10 bases, with 8 bases between the two germline ends. CDR3 length: 10 amino acids. Germline V CDR1 and CDR2: LGHNT, FRNRAP.

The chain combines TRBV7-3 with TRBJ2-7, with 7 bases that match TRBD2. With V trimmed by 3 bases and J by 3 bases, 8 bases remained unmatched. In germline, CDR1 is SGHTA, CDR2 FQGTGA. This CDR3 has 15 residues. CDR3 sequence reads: CASSLGGSVDYEQYF. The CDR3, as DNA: TGTGCCAGCAGCTTGGGCGGGAGTGTGGACTACGAGCAGTACTTC. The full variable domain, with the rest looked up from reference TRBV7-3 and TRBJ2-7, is GAGVSQTPSNKVTEKGKYVELRCDPISGHTALYWYRQSLGQGPEFLIYFQGTGAADDSGLPNDRFFAVRPEGSVSTLKIQRTERGDSAVYLCASSLGGSVDYEQYFGPGTRLTVT.

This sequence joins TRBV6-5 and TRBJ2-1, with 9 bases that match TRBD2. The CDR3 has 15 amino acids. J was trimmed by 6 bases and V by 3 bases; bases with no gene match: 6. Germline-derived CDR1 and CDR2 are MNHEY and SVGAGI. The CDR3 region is CASSYPSSGTNEQFF. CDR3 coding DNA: TGTGCCAGCAGTTATCCCTCTAGCGGGACCAATGAGCAGTTCTTC.

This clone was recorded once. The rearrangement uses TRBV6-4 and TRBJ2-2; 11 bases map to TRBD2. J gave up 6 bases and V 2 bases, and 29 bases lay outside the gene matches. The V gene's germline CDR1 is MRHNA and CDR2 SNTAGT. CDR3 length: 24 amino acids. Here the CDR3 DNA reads TGTGCCAGCAGTGACCGGCCGACAGGGTATAGCGGGAGGGTCCCCTCGGGAGGTTCCGGGGAGCTGTTTTTT. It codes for CASSDRPTGYSGRVPSGGSGELFF.

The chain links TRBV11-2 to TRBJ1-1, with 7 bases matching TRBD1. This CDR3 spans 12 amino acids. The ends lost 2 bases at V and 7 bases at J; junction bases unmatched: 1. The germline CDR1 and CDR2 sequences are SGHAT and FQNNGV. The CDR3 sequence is CASSLRDSEAFF. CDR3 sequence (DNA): TGTGCCAGCAGCTTAAGGGACAGTGAAGCTTTCTTT.

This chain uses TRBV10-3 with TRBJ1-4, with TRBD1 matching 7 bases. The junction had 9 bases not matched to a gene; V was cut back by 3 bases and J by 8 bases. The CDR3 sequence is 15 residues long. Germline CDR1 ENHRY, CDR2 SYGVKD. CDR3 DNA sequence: TGTGCCATCAGTGAATCCGGGACAGCCGGCGAAAAACTGTTTTTT. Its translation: CAISESGTAGEKLFF.

CDR3: CAWSPSGGDIGELFF. CDR3 DNA: TGTGCCTGGAGTCCCTCGGGGGGGGATATCGGGGAGCTGTTTTTT. The genes are TRBV30 and TRBJ2-2; 8 nucleotides agree with TRBD2. CDR3 size: 15 residues. The V and J ends lost 2 bases and 7 bases, in that order; junction bases with no gene match: 9. CDR1 and CDR2 from the germline V gene are GTSNPN and SVGIG (reference sequence).

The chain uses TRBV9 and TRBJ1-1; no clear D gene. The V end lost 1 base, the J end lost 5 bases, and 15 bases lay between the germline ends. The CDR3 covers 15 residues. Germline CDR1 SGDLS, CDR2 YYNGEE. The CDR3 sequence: CASSVSPTTGTEAFF. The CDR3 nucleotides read TGTGCCAGCAGCGTATCTCCGACCACCGGGACTGAAGCTTTCTTT.

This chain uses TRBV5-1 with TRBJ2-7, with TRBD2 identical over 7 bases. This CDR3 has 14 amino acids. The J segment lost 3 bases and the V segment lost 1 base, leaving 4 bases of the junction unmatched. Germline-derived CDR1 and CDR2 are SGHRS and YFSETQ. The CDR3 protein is CASSLWERDYEQYF. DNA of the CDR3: TGCGCCAGCAGCTTGTGGGAGCGGGACTACGAGCAGTACTTC.

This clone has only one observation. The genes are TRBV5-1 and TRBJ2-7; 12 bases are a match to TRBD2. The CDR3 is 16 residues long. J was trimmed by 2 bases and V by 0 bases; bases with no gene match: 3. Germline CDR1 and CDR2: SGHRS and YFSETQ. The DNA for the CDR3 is TGCGCCAGCAGCTTGGAACTAGCGGGAGGCCCCTACGAGCAGTACTTC. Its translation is CASSLELAGGPYEQYF.

CDR3 sequence: CASTRGAGPGANVLTF. CDR3 bases: TGTGCCAGCACGCGGGGGGCTGGACCTGGGGCCAACGTCCTGACTTTC. This sequence joins TRBV5-6 and TRBJ2-6; 8 bases are shared with TRBD2. The germline V gene has CDR1 SGHDT and CDR2 YYEEEE. V dropped 6 bases and J dropped 2; count of bases not matched to a gene: 7. The CDR3 runs to 16 residues.

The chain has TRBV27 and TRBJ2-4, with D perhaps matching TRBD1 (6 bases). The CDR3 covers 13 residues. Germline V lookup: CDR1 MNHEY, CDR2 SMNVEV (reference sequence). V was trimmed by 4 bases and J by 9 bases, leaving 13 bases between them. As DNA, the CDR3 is TGTGCCAGCAGTTCCAGACAGGCAGGCATTCAGTACTTC. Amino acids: CASSSRQAGIQYF.

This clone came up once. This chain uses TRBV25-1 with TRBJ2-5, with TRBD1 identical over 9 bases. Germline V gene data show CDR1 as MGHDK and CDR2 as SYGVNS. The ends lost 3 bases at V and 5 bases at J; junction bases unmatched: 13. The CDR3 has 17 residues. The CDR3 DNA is TGTGCCAGCAGTGACCTTTCAAGGGGACAGGGAAAGGAGACCCAGTACTTC. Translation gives CASSDLSRGQGKETQYF.

CDR3 residues: CASSSGQALNTGELFF. CDR3 in DNA: TGCGCCAGCAGCTCGGGACAGGCGTTGAACACCGGGGAGCTGTTTTTT. This chain uses TRBV5-1 with TRBJ2-2; 8 positions match TRBD1. This CDR3 spans 16 amino acids. The germline CDR1 and CDR2 sequences are SGHRS and YFSETQ. V dropped 3 bases and J dropped 1; count of bases not matched to a gene: 5.

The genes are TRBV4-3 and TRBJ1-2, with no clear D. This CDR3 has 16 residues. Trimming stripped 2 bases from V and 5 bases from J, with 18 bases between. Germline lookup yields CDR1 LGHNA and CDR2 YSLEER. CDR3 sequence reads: CASSQTYAVHYYGYTF. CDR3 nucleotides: TGCGCCAGCAGCCAAACGTACGCAGTTCACTATTATGGCTACACCTTC.

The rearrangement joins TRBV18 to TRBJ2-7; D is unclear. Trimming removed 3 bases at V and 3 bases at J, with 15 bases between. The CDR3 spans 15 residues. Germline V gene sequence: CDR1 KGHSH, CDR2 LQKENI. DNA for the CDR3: TGTGCCAGCTCACCTGGTCAGGTTCAACTCTACGAGCAGTACTTC. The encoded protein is CASSPGQVQLYEQYF.

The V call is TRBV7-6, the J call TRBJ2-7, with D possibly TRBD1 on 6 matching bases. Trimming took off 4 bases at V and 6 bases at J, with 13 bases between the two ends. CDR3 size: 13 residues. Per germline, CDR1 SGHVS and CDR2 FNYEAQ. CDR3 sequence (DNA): TGTGCCAGCAGCTCATCTAGGGGGAGCGAGCAGTACTTC. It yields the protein CASSSSRGSEQYF.

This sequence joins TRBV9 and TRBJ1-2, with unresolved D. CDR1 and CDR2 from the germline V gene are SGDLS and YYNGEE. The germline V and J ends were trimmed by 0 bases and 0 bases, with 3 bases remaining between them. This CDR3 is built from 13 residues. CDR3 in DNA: TGTGCCAGCAGCGTAGTCTCTAACTATGGCTACACCTTC. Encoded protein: CASSVVSNYGYTF. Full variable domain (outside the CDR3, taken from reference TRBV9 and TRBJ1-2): DSGVTQTPKHLITATGQRVTLRCSPRSGDLSVYWYQQSLDQGLQFLIQYYNGEERAKGNILERFSAQQFPDLHSELNLSSLELGDSALYFCASSVVSNYGYTFGSGTRLTVV.

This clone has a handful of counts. The CDR3 region has the DNA TGTGCCAGCAGACGACTAGCGGGAGATCGAGCCAAAAACATTCAGTACTTC. It encodes CASRRLAGDRAKNIQYF. The V gene is TRBV11-2, the J gene TRBJ2-4, with 12 bases fitting TRBD2. The CDR3 totals 17 residues. The germline V gene encodes CDR1 SGHAT and CDR2 FQNNGV. Losses at the gene ends were 6 bases for V and 0 bases for J; bases not matched to a gene: 6.

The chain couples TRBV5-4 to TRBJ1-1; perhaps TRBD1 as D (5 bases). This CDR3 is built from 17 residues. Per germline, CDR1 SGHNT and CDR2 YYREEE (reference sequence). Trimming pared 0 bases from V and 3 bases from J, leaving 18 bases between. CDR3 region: CASSLGAFSRADTEAFF. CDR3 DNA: TGTGCCAGCAGCTTGGGAGCTTTTAGCAGGGCGGACACTGAAGCTTTCTTT.

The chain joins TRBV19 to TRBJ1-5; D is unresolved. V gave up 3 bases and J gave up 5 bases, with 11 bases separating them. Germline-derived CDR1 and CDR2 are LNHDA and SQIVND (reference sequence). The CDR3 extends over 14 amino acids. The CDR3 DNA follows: TGTGCCAGTAGTATTTACCCCCGGGATCAGCCCCAGCATTTT. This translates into CASSIYPRDQPQHF. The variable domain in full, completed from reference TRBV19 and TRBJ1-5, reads DGGITQSPKYLFRKEGQNVTLSCEQNLNHDAMYWYRQDPGQGLRLIYYSQIVNDFQKGDIAEGYSVSREKKESFPLTVTSAQKNPTAFYLCASSIYPRDQPQHFGDGTRLSIL.

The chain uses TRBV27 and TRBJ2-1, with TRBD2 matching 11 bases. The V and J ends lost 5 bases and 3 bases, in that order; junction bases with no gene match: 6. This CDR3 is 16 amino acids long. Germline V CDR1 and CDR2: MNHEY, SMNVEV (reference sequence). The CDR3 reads CASSEAGTSGYNEQFF. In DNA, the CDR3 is TGTGCCAGCAGTGAAGCCGGGACTAGCGGCTACAATGAGCAGTTCTTC.

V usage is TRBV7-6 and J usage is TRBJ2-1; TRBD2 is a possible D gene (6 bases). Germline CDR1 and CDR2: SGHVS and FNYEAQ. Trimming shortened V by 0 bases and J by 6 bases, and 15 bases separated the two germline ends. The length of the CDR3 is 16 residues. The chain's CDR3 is CASSLAEGRLTNEQFF. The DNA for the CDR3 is TGTGCCAGCAGCTTAGCGGAGGGTCGCCTAACCAATGAGCAGTTCTTC.

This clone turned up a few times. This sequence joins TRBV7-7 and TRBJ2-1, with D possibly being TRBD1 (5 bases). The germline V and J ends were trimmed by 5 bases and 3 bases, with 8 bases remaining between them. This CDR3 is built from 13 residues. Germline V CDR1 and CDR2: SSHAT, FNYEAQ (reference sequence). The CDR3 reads CASSADSYNEQFF. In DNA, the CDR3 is TGTGCCAGCAGCGCCGACAGCTACAATGAGCAGTTCTTC.

CDR3: CAGGQGSTDTQYF. The CDR3 nucleotides read TGTGCCGGGGGACAGGGAAGCACAGATACGCAGTATTTT. The V gene is TRBV19, the J gene TRBJ2-3, with TRBD1 identical over 9 bases. The V and J ends lost 11 bases and 0 bases, in that order; junction bases with no gene match: 3. The CDR3 consists of 13 residues. In germline, CDR1 is LNHDA, CDR2 SQIVND (reference sequence).

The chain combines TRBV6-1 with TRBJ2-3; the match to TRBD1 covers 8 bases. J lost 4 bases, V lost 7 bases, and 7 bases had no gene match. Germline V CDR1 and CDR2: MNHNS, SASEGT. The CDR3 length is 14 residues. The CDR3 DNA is TGTGCCAGCATACAGGGGGTAAGGGCAGATACGCAGTATTTT. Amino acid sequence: CASIQGVRADTQYF.

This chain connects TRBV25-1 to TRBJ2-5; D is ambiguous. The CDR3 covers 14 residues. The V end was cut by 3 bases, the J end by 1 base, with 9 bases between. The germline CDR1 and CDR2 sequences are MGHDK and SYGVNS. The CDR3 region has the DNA TGTGCCAGCAGTGACAGCGATTTCCAAGAGACCCAGTACTTC. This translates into CASSDSDFQETQYF.